The entry below describes one T cell receptor (beta chain). Its antigen is not known. CDR3 length: 13 amino acids. Trimming took 7 bases from V and 5 from J, leaving 14 bases between them. CDR1 and CDR2 (germline): SNHLY, FYNNEI. This sample was taken from a study of CD8+ T cells in alopecia areata. Overall study: Patients in the treated group were given tofacitinib by mouth, 5 to 10 mg twice a day.

General study points: A large proportion of expanded lesional clones were detected persisting in scalp and blood during tofacitinib. Tofacitinib significantly lowered scalp clonality and expanded CD8+ clones among the top 100.

Investigators isolated RNA and reverse transcribed it into cDNA to act as the sequencing template. The method was immunoSEQ multiplex PCR; TCRdb's version includes in-frame clones alone and lacks a portion of them. The sample shows 150,000 to 200,000 clones, around 64% of them seen only once. Treatment here: oral pan-JAK inhibitor, 5-10 mg twice daily. V is TRBV2 and J is TRBJ1-1; possible D gene TRBD1, 6 bases. This sample comprised CD4+ T cells sorted from blood, obtained around week 50, from a patient treated with tofacitinib. The TCR was taken from a human donor with alopecia areata. The CDR3 sequence: CASTPDRYTEAFF. CDR3 bases: TGTGCCAGCACTCCTGACAGGTATACTGAAGCTTTCTTT.